Below, one T cell receptor beta chain is given with its context. This clone was observed many times. Its antigen is currently not known. Base qualities are not recorded, but no much larger clone differs from it by a single base. The data stem from a study of cytomegalovirus exposure and HLA in healthy donors listed by TCRdb under 2017. Broadly, across the study: An earlier analysis of approximately 640 of the donors reported more than 250 Gb of sequence data and 117 million unique TCR beta sequences from some 180 million T cells. An early release covering roughly 640 HLA-typed donors comprised about 310 gigabases of sequencing data and approximately 85 million unique TCR sequences. Among the roughly 410 genotyped donors, 75% to 90% belonged to the genetic ancestry cluster associated with self-reported Caucasian donors. The aim of the study was to test whether cataloging public T cell receptors could identify signatures of past pathogen exposure. The T cell repertoires of around 670 subjects were profiled by immunosequencing and related to cytomegalovirus serostatus. Besides the first cohort of 550 to 750 subjects, a separate validation cohort made up of 120 different subjects was used. High-throughput TCR immunosequencing, statistical association of individual TCRs with disease status, and machine learning were combined to predict cytomegalovirus infection status. To study patterns of TCR occurrence, a later analysis re-analyzed previously published TCR beta repertoires from 700 or so donors and added high-resolution HLA genotyping. Rather than drawing on any new phenotypic data, the later analysis identified candidate immune exposures from TCR beta sequences and the way those sequences occurred across donors. An earlier analysis of 500 to 650 of the donors applied high-throughput TCR beta sequencing to assess whether each TCR beta V gene segment acted as functional or pseudogenic. Donor age, sex, ethnicity and CMV serostatus were collected together with the repertoire data. A later genetic analysis took genome-wide SNP genotypes for about 55% of the 666 donors and used that subset as a discovery cohort. All discovery cohort repertoires had been generated using a single sequencing platform. Class I and class II HLA loci were covered by the typing at four-digit resolution. Typing coverage differed by locus: A, B, C, DRB1 and DQB1 were typed in roughly 620-630 donors, DQA1 in about 510, DPA1 in over 600, and DPB1 in approximately 450. Roughly five DR-DQ haplotypes were handled as single units for association and clustering, since linkage in the cohort was strong. Among approximately 370 genotyped donors of the cohort, an average of roughly 230,000 unique TCR beta nucleotide sequences was sequenced per donor, of which about 19% were non-productive.

What the study reported, not specific to this receptor: This cohort had only TCR beta chains sequenced, and the lack of alpha or paired-chain data limited which features could be detected. Most TCR sequences were observed very rarely across donors, whereas some public TCRs were present in many individuals. In an earlier analysis of fewer than 700 of the donors, most TCR beta V segments appeared in productive rearrangements about 90% or about 30% of the time, broadly matching IMGT annotations. HLA typing was unavailable for some donors at each locus, so association tests used only the typed subset. It was suggested by the authors that the approach could potentially be generalized to other disease states and immunological phenotypes. In vitro tests confirmed that a few of the cytomegalovirus-associated TCR beta chains recognize cytomegalovirus antigens. According to a later analysis, parvovirus B19, influenza, CMV and Epstein-Barr virus appeared linked to several top co-occurrence clusters. In a later genetic analysis, a missense DCLRE1C variant was associated with V-gene and J-gene trimming of TCR beta chains, and the association was replicated in an independent cohort. A cluster of highly shared sequence variants was judged likely to be a technical artifact of the sequencing pipeline. In a later analysis, HLA-associated TCR beta chains showed more clonal expansion and lower generation probabilities than non-associated chains that were equally common. At a false discovery rate of 0.05, a later analysis linked 15,000 to 20,000 TCR beta sequences to specific HLA alleles. Most CMV-associated TCR beta chains appeared to be HLA-restricted in a later analysis, and the HLA associations seemed to be driven largely by CMV exposure. In a later analysis, the rate of TCR association differed among HLA loci, with DRB1 alleles having the most associated TCRs and HLA-C alleles having the fewest. Because counts were too low, about 18 rarely observed V segments, including chromosome 9 orphons, were excluded from the earlier analysis of about 500 of the donors. Correlated functional status among segregating V segments might reflect linkage disequilibrium, but an unknown experimental factor could not be ruled out. Compared with the 666-donor mean, donors in an Asian-associated ancestry cluster had fewer N-insertions in productive TCRs, according to a later genetic analysis. The only immune exposure information available for the cohort was CMV serostatus. In both the original and validation cohorts, the classifier was reported to diagnose cytomegalovirus status with high specificity and sensitivity. Assigning TCR associations to individual alleles was difficult when HLA alleles, especially DR and DQ, strongly co-occurred. Roughly uniform sequencing depth across donors was assumed in presence/absence analyses, although this assumption may not hold. The 87-base-pair reads could not distinguish some IMGT-functional V segments, including TRBV6-2 and TRBV6-3, so those segments were excluded. The study listed approximately 160 TCR beta chains as associated with cytomegalovirus. A further reported finding was that TCR beta sequences accurately predicted the HLA-A and HLA-B alleles for most subjects in the first cohort.

Including the terminal cysteine and phenylalanine, the CDR3 comprises 13 residues. Just the 39-base CDR3 DNA is kept, in frame starting at base 1. At the junction V is shortened by 2 bases and J by 5 bases, with 9 bases in between. Sequences SEHNR (CDR1) and FQNEAQ (CDR2) are obtained from the germline V gene (reference sequence). Libraries were prepared through the immunoSEQ multiplex PCR assay. The multiplex PCR relied on a mix of 60 forward primers for TCR Vbeta segments and 13 reverse primers for TCR Jbeta segments. A multiplex PCR assay on genomic DNA amplified the CDR3 region of rearranged TCR beta genes. Amplified TCR beta libraries were sequenced as 87-base-pair reads on the Illumina HiSeq System. Per the source publication's procedure: A later analysis counted tens of millions of unique TCR beta chains across the 640 or so repertoires, and some 11 million of these chains were shared by at least two donors. Raw reads were error-corrected and collapsed into unique sequences by a nearest-neighbor algorithm in which closely related sequences were merged to remove PCR and sequencing errors. CDR3 sequences were aligned to IMGT reference sequences to assign V, D and J gene segments. For a sequence to be retained, a match of at least six nucleotides was required to both a V gene segment and a J gene segment. Rearrangements were called productive when the CDR3 lacked stop codons and stayed in frame with V and J; all others were non-productive. CDR3 was defined according to IMGT convention as the region running from the second conserved V-encoded cysteine to the conserved J-encoded phenylalanine. Sequences without an unambiguous match to a single V gene segment were excluded from the earlier analysis of 587 of the donors. An earlier analysis of about 600 of the donors called V segments functional above 56.7% productive rearrangements and segregating when the between-donor standard deviation exceeded 5%. A statistical classification framework was developed to diagnose cytomegalovirus status using the catalog of TCR beta chain sequences. A later analysis assigned V and J genes by comparing TCR nucleotide sequences with IMGT/GENE-DB human TR gene sequences. A later analysis assigned CDR3 sequences and most-parsimonious VDJ recombination scenarios with the TCRdist pipeline. In a later analysis, each TCR beta chain was defined by its CDR3 amino acid sequence together with its V-gene family, and reads without a unique V-gene family were excluded. A later analysis removed nearly 600 highly shared, low-generation-probability nucleotide sequences to deal with suspected cross-contamination and a sequencing artifact. For each public chain, a later analysis derived a clonal expansion index from normalized ranks of inferred template counts within each repertoire. In a later analysis, generation probabilities were computed using a VDJ recombination model fitted to out-of-frame rearrangements, and the results were checked against IGoR. A later analysis scored TCR-TCR, TCR-HLA and TCR-CMV co-occurrence with hypergeometric tests, applying a repertoire-size bias correction to TCR pairs. In a later analysis, false discovery rates were estimated by permuting HLA or CMV assignments 20 times. In a later analysis, co-occurring TCRs were grouped using DBSCAN, with TCRdist sequence similarity added in when clustering inside HLA-allele-positive subsets. Repertoires with fewer than 30,000 or more than 120,000 public chains were left out of co-occurrence clustering, as were roughly five repertoires with anomalous nucleotide sharing. TCRdb took this table from immuneACCESS and kept in-frame rearrangements with V and J called. Such tables lack part of the clones; where checked against another copy, unresolved V genes explain under half of the gap, and the rest is unexplained. V and J calls and clone size come straight from that table; D and trimming were deduced from the DNA. This sample is represented by about 99,000 clones; roughly 79% of them were singletons. 4.5% to 7% of the sample rests with the top ten.

The cohort consisted of 670 or so healthy bone marrow donors. At the time of sampling, every cohort member was nominally healthy, though immune exposures that went unrecorded were likely present. The donor tested CMV seropositive and was one of the 289 seropositive cohort members. Every donor gave a peripheral blood sample, and the peripheral blood mononuclear cells from that sample were used for TCR beta sequencing. The Qiagen DNeasy Blood Extraction Kit was used to extract genomic DNA from the blood cell samples. The origin of this receptor is a man between 60 and 70 years old in good health and CMV-seropositive. The rearranged segments are TRBV7-9 and TRBJ1-2; TRBD1 is a weak D gene call, 5 bases matching. Specimen: PBMCs. The nucleotides are TGTGCCAGCAGCTTACCCGACAGTTATGGCTACACCTTC. Its coded protein is CASSLPDSYGYTF.